This entry lists 24 T cell receptor beta chains sequenced from one sample in a study of T cells in Graves' hyperthyroidism and ophthalmopathy. Amplified TCR beta CDR3 regions derived from RNA transcripts. First-round RT-PCR targeting the TCR CDR3 was performed with the HTBI primer set. Via MiXCR, TCRdb re-called the multiplex PCR reads, giving one row per CDR3 protein. Of 750,000 to 950,000 distinct CDR3 sequences listed, roughly 37% are singletons. Material: blood. The receptors originated from a man aged 18-30 years with Graves' hyperthyroidism.

V and J are TRBV20-1 and TRBJ1-1; D is perhaps TRBD1 (5 bases). The germline V gene has CDR1 DFQATT and CDR2 SNEGSKA (reference sequence). The CDR3 spans 14 residues. The germline V and J ends were trimmed by 5 bases and 6 bases, with 19 bases remaining between them. The CDR3 DNA is TGCAGTGCTCCTTGGGGGGACCCTTGGGCTGAAGCTTTCTTT. Translation gives CSAPWGDPWAEAFF.

This clonotype occurred a few times. V gene TRBV7-4 combines with J gene TRBJ2-6, with a possible D match to TRBD2 (6 bases). The V and J ends lost 2 bases and 4 bases respectively, with 18 bases between them. Looked up from germline, CDR1 is SGHVT and CDR2 is SQSDAQ. CDR3 size: 18 residues. CDR3 residues: CASSLYSIAASGANVLTF. CDR3 DNA: TGTGCCAGCAGCTTATATAGTATAGCGGCCTCAGGGGCCAACGTCCTGACTTTC.

This clonotype was observed a few times. V gene TRBV4-1 combines with J gene TRBJ1-5; D is unclear. CDR1 and CDR2 from the germline V gene are MGHRA and YSYEKL. The CDR3 is 15 amino acids. The ends were cut back, 0 bases at V and 5 bases at J, with 11 bases in the middle. CDR3 nucleotides: TGCGCCAGCAGCCAAGATTCGGAGGGTTATCAGCCCCAGCATTTT. It translates to CASSQDSEGYQPQHF.

A word on this clonotype: Being one base from a much bigger clone, this may be a read error. The chain employs TRBV20-1 and TRBJ2-5; 10 nucleotides align to TRBD2. CDR3 length: 14 amino acids. Germline V gene lookup returns CDR1 DFQATT and CDR2 SNEGSKA (reference sequence). The CDR3 DNA sequence: TGCAGCGCCAGAGTAGCGGGGGGAGAAAAGACCCAGTACTTC. Its translation is CSARVAGGEKTQYF.

The CDR3: CASSIQGARAEAFF. In DNA, the CDR3 is TGTGCCAGTAGTATTCAGGGGGCGAGGGCTGAAGCTTTCTTT. This sequence joins TRBV19 and TRBJ1-1; 8 nucleotides align to TRBD1. The V and J ends lost 3 bases and 6 bases, in that order; junction bases with no gene match: 6. The length of the CDR3 is 14 residues. Germline CDR1 and CDR2: LNHDA and SQIVND (reference sequence).

This chain links TRBV19 with TRBJ1-5, with D unresolved. CDR3 length equals 13 residues. Looked up from germline, CDR1 is LNHDA and CDR2 is SQIVND (reference sequence). Trimming took 11 bases from V and 4 from J, leaving 15 bases between them. The DNA for the CDR3 is TGTGCCTGGAGTGTAACGGGGAATCAGCCCCAGCATTTT. This gives the protein CAWSVTGNQPQHF. The entire variable domain, with the rest obtained from reference TRBV19 and TRBJ1-5, is as follows: DGGITQSPKYLFRKEGQNVTLSCEQNLNHDAMYWYRQDPGQGLRLIYYSQIVNDFQKGDIAEGYSVSREKKESFPLTVTSAQKNPTAFYLCAWSVTGNQPQHFGDGTRLSIL.

This chain uses TRBV12-3 or TRBV12-4 with TRBJ1-6, with 8 nucleotides matching TRBD1. CDR3 size: 15 residues. V lost 6 bases to trimming and J lost 2 bases; unmatched junction nucleotides: 3. CDR3 bases: TGTGCCAGCAGCGGACAGGGCCCCTATAATTCACCCCTCCACTTT. Encoded protein: CASSGQGPYNSPLHF.

The chain's CDR3 is CAISERARGFYEQYF. The CDR3 DNA follows: TGTGCCATCAGTGAGAGGGCAAGGGGATTCTACGAGCAGTACTTC. The chain is built from TRBV10-3 and TRBJ2-7, with D tentatively TRBD1 (5 bases). Trimming stripped 2 bases from V and 3 bases from J, with 14 bases between. The CDR3 spans 15 residues. Germline CDR1 reads ENHRY; CDR2 reads SYGVKD.

The chain combines TRBV25-1 with TRBJ1-1; D remains unclear. The CDR3 is 17 residues long. V shed 5 bases and J shed 3 bases, with 22 bases lying between them. Germline V gene lookup returns CDR1 MGHDK and CDR2 SYGVNS. CDR3 DNA sequence: TGTGCCAGCAGTTACCGGACGTGGTTTAGTATGGACACTGAAGCTTTCTTT. Its protein is CASSYRTWFSMDTEAFF.

This clonotype has a count of ten or more. The CDR3 nucleotides are TGCAGTGCTAGAGGTGTTTTAGGTGGCGGCAATCAGCCCCAGCATTTT. Amino acid sequence: CSARGVLGGGNQPQHF. This chain connects TRBV20-1 to TRBJ1-5, with D uncertain. The V gene's germline CDR1 is DFQATT and CDR2 SNEGSKA (reference sequence). This CDR3 is built from 16 residues. V lost 1 base and J lost 2, with 15 bases in between.

The sample holds many counts of this clonotype. The chain is built from TRBV7-9 and TRBJ2-7; TRBD2 matches at 10 bases. CDR1 is SEHNR and CDR2 is FQNEAQ in the germline V gene (reference sequence). With 6 bases clipped from V and 2 bases from J, the junction kept 4 bases outside the gene matches. CDR3 length: 14 residues. This CDR3 is CASRGAGGPYEQYF. The CDR3 DNA is TGTGCCAGCAGGGGAGCGGGGGGGCCCTACGAGCAGTACTTC.

In its sample, this clonotype was seen a few times. V gene TRBV12-3 or TRBV12-4 combines with J gene TRBJ1-1, with TRBD1 as a possible D gene (5 bases). Trimming took off 5 bases at V and 1 base at J, with 14 bases between the two ends. The CDR3 has 15 residues. The CDR3, as DNA: TGTGCCAGCAGTGCGGGGTTGGGGACGAACACTGAAGCTTTCTTT. It codes for CASSAGLGTNTEAFF.

The rearrangement uses TRBV29-1 and TRBJ1-3; TRBD1 matches at 8 bases. Germline V gene sequence: CDR1 SQVTM, CDR2 ANQGSEA. The length of the CDR3 is 11 residues. J gave up 8 bases and V 3 bases, and 0 bases lay outside the gene matches. This chain's CDR3 is CSVETGDTIYF. The CDR3 nucleotides are TGCAGCGTTGAGACAGGGGACACCATATATTTT.

The chain joins TRBV7-9 to TRBJ1-6; 7 bases fit TRBD1. This CDR3 is 15 amino acids long. The germline gives CDR1 SEHNR, CDR2 FQNEAQ (reference sequence). V trimming: 5 bases; J trimming: 7 bases; junction bases outside the gene matches: 8. In DNA form, the CDR3 reads TGTGCCAGCAGCGGGGGAGGGGGCAGGAATTCACCCCTCCACTTT. Translation gives CASSGGGGRNSPLHF.

There are a few counts of this clonotype. This rearrangement joins TRBV4-3 to TRBJ2-5, with D maybe TRBD1 (6 bases). V lost 4 bases, J lost 2 bases, and 14 bases lay in between. CDR1 and CDR2 from the germline V gene are LGHNA and YSLEER. This CDR3 is 15 amino acids long. The CDR3 nucleotides read TGCGCCAGCAGCCGCTCCCCGGGACATCAAGAGACCCAGTACTTC. It is translated as CASSRSPGHQETQYF.

The chain combines TRBV7-8 with TRBJ2-7, with 7 bases matching TRBD2. CDR1 and CDR2 from the germline V gene are SGHVS and FQNEAQ. With 8 bases clipped from V and 3 bases from J, the junction kept 16 bases outside the gene matches. CDR3 size: 16 residues. CDR3 sequence reads: CASPYPVGLADYEQYF. The CDR3 DNA reads as TGTGCCAGCCCCTATCCAGTCGGTCTAGCGGACTACGAGCAGTACTTC.

This clonotype was recorded many times. The rearrangement links TRBV7-2 to TRBJ2-5; D is uncertain. The length of the CDR3 is 13 residues. Deletions cut 3 bases from V and 4 bases from J, with 9 bases between. The germline V gene has CDR1 SGHTA and CDR2 FQGNSA. The CDR3 nucleotides read TGTGCCAGCAGCTTTAAGTTCCGAGAGACCCAGTACTTC. Residues: CASSFKFRETQYF.

This clonotype was counted a few times. The J gene is TRBJ1-2, the V gene TRBV2, with no clear D. The germline V and J ends were trimmed by 7 bases and 2 bases, with 11 bases remaining between them. Germline V gives CDR1 SNHLY, CDR2 FYNNEI. CDR3 length: 13 residues. The CDR3 loop reads CASNPPENYGYTF. CDR3 nucleotides: TGTGCCAGCAACCCCCCCGAGAACTATGGCTACACCTTC.

In this sample, this clonotype turned up a few times. The chain couples TRBV11-2 to TRBJ1-5; 7 bases match TRBD1. Losses at the gene ends were 5 bases for V and 9 bases for J; bases not matched to a gene: 4. Germline values: CDR1 SGHAT, CDR2 FQNNGV. CDR3 size: 12 residues. The DNA of the CDR3 is TGTGCCAGCAGCCTACCAGGGGGGCCCCAGCATTTT. Translated: CASSLPGGPQHF.

This clonotype was seen at least ten times. The chain has TRBV9 and TRBJ2-2; D may match TRBD1 or TRBD2 (6 bases each). Per germline, CDR1 SGDLS and CDR2 YYNGEE. The V and J ends lost 4 bases and 4 bases respectively, with 11 bases between them. The length of the CDR3 is 14 residues. In DNA, the CDR3 is TGTGCCAGCAGCTTAGGGGGAGGCACCGGGGAGCTGTTTTTT. Residues: CASSLGGGTGELFF.

This clonotype was counted at least ten times. The chain joins TRBV10-3 to TRBJ1-4; D remains ambiguous. Trimming stripped 4 bases from V and 8 bases from J, with 11 bases between. The CDR3 extends over 13 amino acids. Per germline, CDR1 ENHRY and CDR2 SYGVKD. CDR3: CAISVRQSEKLFF. As DNA, the CDR3 is TGTGCCATCAGTGTAAGGCAGAGCGAAAAACTGTTTTTT.

The chain carries TRBV14 and TRBJ1-2; no clear D gene. Trimming removed 2 bases from V and 8 bases from J, with 12 bases in between. CDR1 and CDR2 from the germline V gene are SGHDN and FVKESK. The CDR3 runs 13 residues. The CDR3 region has the DNA TGTGCCAGCAGCCAATCTGGGATATGGGGCTACACCTTC. Residues: CASSQSGIWGYTF.

To note about this clonotype: A much larger clone sits a single nucleotide away, making a read error possible. The conserved closing phenylalanine or tryptophan is absent in this CDR3, likely reflecting a read error. This sequence joins TRBV7-8 and TRBJ2-5; TRBD2 matches at 11 bases. Germline values: CDR1 SGHVS, CDR2 FQNEAQ. CDR3 size: 15 residues. Trimming cost V 3 bases and J 2 bases; bases outside gene matches: 2. The CDR3 is CASSFRLAGQETQYL. Here the CDR3 DNA reads TGTGCCAGCAGCTTTCGACTAGCGGGGCAAGAGACCCAGTACCTC.

For this clonotype: A clone one base away is much larger, so this may be a read error. The chain recombines TRBV19 with TRBJ1-1, with D possibly being TRBD1 (5 bases). The germline V gene has CDR1 LNHDA and CDR2 SQIVND (reference sequence). There are 13 residues in the CDR3. CDR3 DNA: TGTACCAGTAGTATTGGGGACGACACTGAAGCTTTCTTT. It codes for CTSSIGDDTEAFF.